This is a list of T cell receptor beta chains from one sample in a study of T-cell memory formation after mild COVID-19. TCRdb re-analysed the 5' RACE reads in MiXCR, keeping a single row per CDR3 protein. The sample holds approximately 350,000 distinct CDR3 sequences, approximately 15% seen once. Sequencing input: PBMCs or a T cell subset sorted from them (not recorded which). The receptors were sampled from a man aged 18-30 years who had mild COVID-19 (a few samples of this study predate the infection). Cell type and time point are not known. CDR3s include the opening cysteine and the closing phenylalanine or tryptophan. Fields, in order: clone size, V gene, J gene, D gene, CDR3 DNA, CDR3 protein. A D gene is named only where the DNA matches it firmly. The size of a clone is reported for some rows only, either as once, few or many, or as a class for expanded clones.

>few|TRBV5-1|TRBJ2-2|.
TGCGCCAGCAGCCCGGCCTCCAGGGGCCAGGGGGAGCTGTTTTTT
CASSPASRGQGELFF
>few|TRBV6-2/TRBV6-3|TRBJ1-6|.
TGTGCCAGCACCGGGGACCGATATAATTCACCCCTCCACTTT
CASTGDRYNSPLHF
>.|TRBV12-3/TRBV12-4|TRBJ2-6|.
TGTGCCAGCAGTTTAAGGGCGACAGGCACCCTCTCTGGGGCCAACGTCCTGACTTTC
CASSLRATGTLSGANVLTF
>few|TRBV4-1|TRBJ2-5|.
TGCGCCAGCAGCCAAGGAGGGCTTGGTGGGACCCAGTACTTC
CASSQGGLGGTQYF
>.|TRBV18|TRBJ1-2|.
TGTGCCAGCACCGGCTCGAGTTACTCCTATGGCTACACCTTC
CASTGSSYSYGYTF
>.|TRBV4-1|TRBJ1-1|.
TGCGCCAGCAGCCAATTGGGGAGGTCGTGGAACACTGAAGCTTTCTTT
CASSQLGRSWNTEAFF
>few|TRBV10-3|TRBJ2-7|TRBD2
TGTGCCACCCGGACTAGCGGTTACGAGCAGTACTTC
CATRTSGYEQYF
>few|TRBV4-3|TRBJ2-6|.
TGCGCCAGCAGCCAAGTTGTTGGTTCTGGGGCCAACGTCCTGACTTTC
CASSQVVGSGANVLTF
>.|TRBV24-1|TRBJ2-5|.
TGTGCCACCAGTGATTTTAAGGGTATTGGGGGTCAAGAGACCCAGTACTTC
CATSDFKGIGGQETQYF
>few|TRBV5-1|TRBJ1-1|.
TGCGCCAGCAGCTTGGCCCAGTTGGGGGTGAACACTGAAGCTTTCTTT
CASSLAQLGVNTEAFF
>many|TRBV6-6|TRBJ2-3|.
TGTGCCAGCAGCAGGGGGGGGGGGAGCGCAGATACGCAGTATTTT
CASSRGGGSADTQYF
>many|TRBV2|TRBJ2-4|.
TGTGCCAGCACTGAGGAGGCAGGGGCGAACATTCAGTACTTC
CASTEEAGANIQYF
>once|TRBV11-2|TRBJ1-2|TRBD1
TGTGCCAGCAGCTCCCTACGGCGTGGGACAGGGGATTTCGATTATGGCTACACCTTC
CASSSLRRGTGDFDYGYTF
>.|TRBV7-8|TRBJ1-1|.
TGTGCCAGCAGCTTAGAACAGACATCCACTGAAGCTTTCTTT
CASSLEQTSTEAFF
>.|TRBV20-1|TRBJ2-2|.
TGCAGTGCTAGCGGAGGGGGAGGTATCGGGGAGCTGTTTTTT
CSASGGGGIGELFF
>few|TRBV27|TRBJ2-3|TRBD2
TGTGCCAGCAGTTTAAGTGCGGGGGGAGCGGATACGCAGTATTTT
CASSLSAGGADTQYF
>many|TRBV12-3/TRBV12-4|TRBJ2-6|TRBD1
TGTGCCAGCAGTTTAGTGAACAACAGGGGGCGACGTGGGGCCAACGTCCTGACTTTC
CASSLVNNRGRRGANVLTF
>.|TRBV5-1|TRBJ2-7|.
TGCGCCAGCTGCGACAGCCTCTCCTACGAGCAGTACTTC
CASCDSLSYEQYF
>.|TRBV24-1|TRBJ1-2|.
TGTGCCACCAGTGACTCAGGGAAGGGCTACACCTTC
CATSDSGKGYTF
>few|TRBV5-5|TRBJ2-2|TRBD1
TGTGCCAGCAGACCCACTTCAGGGGGCGCGTGGACCGGGGAGCTGTTTTTT
CASRPTSGGAWTGELFF
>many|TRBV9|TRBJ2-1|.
TGTGCCAGCAGCTCTACCATTCAAAACGGACAATACAATGAGCAGTTCTTC
CASSSTIQNGQYNEQFF
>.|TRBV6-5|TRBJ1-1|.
TGTGCCAGCAGTCCCTCATATATCACTGAAGCTTTCTTT
CASSPSYITEAFF
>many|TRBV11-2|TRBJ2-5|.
TGTGCCAGCAGCTTAGCGGGGGCCCAAGAGACCCAGTACTTC
CASSLAGAQETQYF
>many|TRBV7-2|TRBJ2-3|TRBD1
TGTGCCAGCAGCTTATCAGGGGGAGATACGCAGTATTTT
CASSLSGGDTQYF
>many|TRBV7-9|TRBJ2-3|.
TGTGCCAGCAGCAACAGTTATAGCACAGATACGCAGTATTTT
CASSNSYSTDTQYF
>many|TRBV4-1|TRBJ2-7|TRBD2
TGCGCCAGCAGCCTCTCCTTCGGGGGGGTAAACTACGAGCAGTACTTC
CASSLSFGGVNYEQYF
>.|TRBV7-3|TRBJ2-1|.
TGTGCCAGCAGCACGACGGACAGTTACAATGAGCAGTTCTTC
CASSTTDSYNEQFF
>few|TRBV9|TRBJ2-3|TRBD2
TGTGCCAGCAGCGTAGGGGTCAGAAGCGGGGGAATCACAGATACGCAGTATTTT
CASSVGVRSGGITDTQYF
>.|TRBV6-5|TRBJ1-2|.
TGTGCCAGCCAGGGATCTAACTATGGCTACACCTTC
CASQGSNYGYTF
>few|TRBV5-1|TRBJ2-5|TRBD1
TGCGCCAGCAGCTGGGGGACAGGGGCCGAAAGGGAGACCCAGTACTTC
CASSWGTGAERETQYF
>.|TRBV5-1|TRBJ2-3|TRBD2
TGCGCCAGCAGCTTGGTGGTAGCGGGGGGGCCCTCAGATACGCAGTATTTT
CASSLVVAGGPSDTQYF
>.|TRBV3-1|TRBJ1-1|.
TGTGCCAGCAGCCAAGATGTCACGGCAGGGCCTGAAGCTTTCTTT
CASSQDVTAGPEAFF
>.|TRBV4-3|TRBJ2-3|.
TGCGCCAGCAGCCGCGGGCAACCTCGTCTTGATACGCAGTATTTT
CASSRGQPRLDTQYF
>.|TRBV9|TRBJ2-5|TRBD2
TGTGCCAGCAGCACTAGCGGGGACACACAAGAGACCCAGTACTTC
CASSTSGDTQETQYF
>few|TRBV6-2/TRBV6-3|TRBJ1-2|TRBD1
TGTGCCAGCAGCGATCCGGGACAGGGGGCAAACTATGGCTACACCTTC
CASSDPGQGANYGYTF
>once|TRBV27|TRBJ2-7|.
TGTGCCAGCAGTTATGTAGCGGAGAGGTCCTACGAGCAGTACTTC
CASSYVAERSYEQYF
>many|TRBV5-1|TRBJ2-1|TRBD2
TGCGCCAGCAGGAACCACGCCGCGGGGGATTACAATGAGCAGTTCTTC
CASRNHAAGDYNEQFF
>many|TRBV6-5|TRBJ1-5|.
TGTGCCAGCAGTTACCGGGGGAGTCAGCCCCAGCATTTT
CASSYRGSQPQHF
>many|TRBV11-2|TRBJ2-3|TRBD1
TGTGCCAGCAGCTGGGGGACAGGAAACACAGATACGCAGTATTTT
CASSWGTGNTDTQYF
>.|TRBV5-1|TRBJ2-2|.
TGCGCCAGCAGCTTGGCCGGGATCAGGGCGAGCGGGGAGCTGTTTTTT
CASSLAGIRASGELFF
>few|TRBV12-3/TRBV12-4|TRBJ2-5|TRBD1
TGTGCCAGCAGTTTCTACAGGGGGAAGACCCAGTACTTC
CASSFYRGKTQYF
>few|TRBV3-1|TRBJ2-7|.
TGTGCCAGCAAGGCGAAAACCGGCCACTCGAGCTCCTACGAGCAGTACTTC
CASKAKTGHSSSYEQYF
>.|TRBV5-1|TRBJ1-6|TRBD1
TGCGCCAGCAGCTTGATGTCAGGGGGAGGTTCACCCCTCCACTTT
CASSLMSGGGSPLHF
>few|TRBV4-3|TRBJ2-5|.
TGCGCCAGCAGCCAAGAGTCAGCGATACAAGAGACCCAGTACTTC
CASSQESAIQETQYF
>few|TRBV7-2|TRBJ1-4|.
TGTGCCAGCAGAATGGGGGTGTCTAATGAAAAACTGTTTTTT
CASRMGVSNEKLFF
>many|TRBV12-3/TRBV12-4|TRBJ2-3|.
TGTGCCAGCAACCTTTTTGTAGGGGATACGCAGTATTTT
CASNLFVGDTQYF
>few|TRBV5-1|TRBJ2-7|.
TGCGCCAGCAGCTTGGAAGGGCCTCAGGGCGAGCAGTACTTC
CASSLEGPQGEQYF
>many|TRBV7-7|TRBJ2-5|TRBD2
TGTGCCAGCGGGCCCGGGACTAGCGGGGTGGAGACCCAGTACTTC
CASGPGTSGVETQYF
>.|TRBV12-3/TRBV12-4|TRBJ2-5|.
TGTGCCAGCAGTTTTGGTCGGACTTCCGGGACCCAGTACTTC
CASSFGRTSGTQYF
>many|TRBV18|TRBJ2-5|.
TGTGCCAGCTCACCACCGATGACGGGGATGGAGACCCAGTACTTC
CASSPPMTGMETQYF
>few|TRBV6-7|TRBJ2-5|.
TGTGCCAGCAGTTACGTCCAGGACGTCGAGACCCAGTACTTC
CASSYVQDVETQYF
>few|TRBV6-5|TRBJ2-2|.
TGTGCCAGCAGCCTGATTACAACCGGGGAGCTGTTTTTT
CASSLITTGELFF
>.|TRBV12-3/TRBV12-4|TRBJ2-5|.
TGTGCCTCTACCGGGGGCTGGAGGGAGACCCAGTACTTC
CASTGGWRETQYF
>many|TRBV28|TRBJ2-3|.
TGTGCCACCTCCACGGCCACAGATACGCAGTATTTT
CATSTATDTQYF
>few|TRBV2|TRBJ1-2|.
TGTGCCAGCAGTGATTGGTTAGTTGTGGAATATGGCTACACCTTC
CASSDWLVVEYGYTF
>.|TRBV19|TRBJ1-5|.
TGTGCCAGCTCGCGGAGGGGCGTCGGTCAGCCCCAGCATTTT
CASSRRGVGQPQHF
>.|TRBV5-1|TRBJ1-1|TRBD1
TGCGCCAGCAGCTCGGGCTTGACAGGGTCGAACACTGAAGCTTTCTTT
CASSSGLTGSNTEAFF
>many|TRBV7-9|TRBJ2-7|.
TGTGCCAGCAGCCTCCTAGGTAGCTCCTACGAGCAGTACTTC
CASSLLGSSYEQYF